This T cell receptor (beta chain) was identified during a study of shared clonotypes between healthy human individuals. Background on the study: Per donor, CD8 memory used one plate, CD8 naive used two, CD4 memory used three and CD4 naive used three.

For this clone: Its antigen is unknown.

Findings and limits, study-wide: Lower generation probabilities were found for non-shared clonotypes than for those shared by all four donors.

Terminally differentiated effector memory CD45RA+ cells were excluded from the naive CD8 cells, which were CD45RO-negative and positively selected for CCR7. Per the original data handling: ImmunoSEQ gave junction-only sequences without quality scores, so filtering differed. Libraries were prepared by immunoSEQ multiplex PCR; TCRdb keeps only in-frame clonotypes and omits some of them. That table supplies the V and J calls and clone size; D and trimming were determined from the DNA. This sample has 2 million to 2.5 million clones, with over 85% found just once. The receptor comes from a man aged 18 to 29 in good health. Material: naive CD8+ T cells sorted from blood.

The CDR3 here is CASSFGQGPSEQYF. CDR3 nucleotides: TGTGCCAGCAGTTTCGGACAGGGCCCCAGCGAGCAGTACTTC. The chain employs TRBV5-6 and TRBJ2-7, with TRBD1 identical over 8 bases. There are 14 residues in the CDR3. Germline lookup yields CDR1 SGHDT and CDR2 YYEEEE. Germline trimming cut 5 bases from V and 6 bases from J; bases unmatched to any gene: 10.